The 19 T cell receptor beta chains given below trace back to one sample, sequenced in a study of shared clonotypes between healthy human individuals. Produced via immunoSEQ multiplex PCR; TCRdb's table is partial and in-frame only. This repertoire shows some 2,500,000 clones, approximately 93% found once; its top ten account for around 0.4%. The specimen sequenced was naive CD4+ T cells from PBMCs. Subset meaning: CD45RA+ positively selected. Source of these receptors: a man between 18 and 35 years old in good health. Some clones in this sample may be carry-over from other donors' samples.

The V and J genes are TRBV7-9 and TRBJ2-7; the match to TRBD1 covers 9 bases. The ends lost 5 bases at V and 6 bases at J; junction bases unmatched: 5. Per germline, CDR1 SEHNR and CDR2 FQNEAQ (reference sequence). The CDR3 totals 13 residues. The CDR3 region is CASSPRTGAEQYF. CDR3 nucleotides: TGTGCCAGCAGCCCCCGGACAGGGGCCGAGCAGTACTTC.

This chain joins TRBV7-2 and TRBJ2-2; 7 positions match TRBD2. Trimming cost V 4 bases and J 0 bases; bases outside gene matches: 5. The CDR3 has 16 amino acids. In germline, CDR1 is SGHTA, CDR2 FQGNSA. The chain's CDR3 is CASSSPGRTNTGELFF. The CDR3 DNA reads TGTGCCAGCAGCTCCCCCGGGAGGACGAACACCGGGGAGCTGTTTTTT.

The rearrangement uses TRBV14 and TRBJ2-5; either TRBD1 or TRBD2 may fit D (6 bases each). Germline loops: CDR1 SGHDN, CDR2 FVKESK. The CDR3 consists of 15 residues. V lost 7 bases, J lost 5 bases, and 20 bases lay in between. The CDR3 DNA follows: TGTGCCAGCAACCCCCTCGGGGGCTTGGTCGAGACCCAGTACTTC. This translates into CASNPLGGLVETQYF.

This chain links TRBV4-2 with TRBJ2-3, with TRBD1 matching 7 bases. The CDR3 runs to 17 residues. Germline V gene data show CDR1 as LGHNA and CDR2 as YNFKEQ. The V gene end was trimmed by 4 bases and the J gene end by 1 base; junction bases not matched to a gene: 11. Written as DNA, the CDR3 is TGTGCCAGCAGCCCCGACAGGGCGCTGGTTGGCACAGATACGCAGTATTTT. It specifies CASSPDRALVGTDTQYF.

This clone appeared a single time. The J gene is TRBJ2-4, the V gene TRBV10-3, with D unresolved. The germline gives CDR1 ENHRY, CDR2 SYGVKD. V lost 2 bases, J lost 1 base, and 15 bases lay in between. The CDR3 is made up of 17 amino acids. The CDR3 spells CAISEGVGVMAKNIQYF. As DNA, the CDR3 is TGTGCCATCAGTGAGGGGGTGGGTGTCATGGCCAAAAACATTCAGTACTTC.

The chain combines TRBV15 with TRBJ2-7, with a possible D match to TRBD2 (6 bases). The V end lost 6 bases, the J end lost 2 bases, and 14 bases lay between the germline ends. The CDR3 is 14 residues long. Germline CDR1 LNHNV, CDR2 YYDKDF (reference sequence). CDR3: CATRGSSATYEQYF. The CDR3, as DNA: TGTGCCACCAGAGGTTCTAGCGCCACCTACGAGCAGTACTTC.

Worth noting for this clone: The sample carries other DNA sequences with the same CDR3. The rearrangement uses TRBV18 and TRBJ2-2, with TRBD1 matching 9 bases. CDR1 is KGHSH and CDR2 is LQKENI in the germline V gene. Unmatched junction bases numbered 1, after V lost 2 bases and J lost 3 bases. The CDR3 runs to 15 residues. For the CDR3, the DNA is TGTGCCAGCTCACCAAGACAGGGGGACACCGGGGAGCTGTTTTTT. Protein sequence: CASSPRQGDTGELFF.

The rearrangement joins TRBV5-1 to TRBJ1-4; no reliable D call. Germline CDR1 reads SGHRS; CDR2 reads YFSETQ. V gave up 4 bases and J gave up 8 bases, with 12 bases separating them. The CDR3 runs 13 residues. CDR3 loop: CASSKGFREKLFF. CDR3 bases: TGCGCCAGCAGCAAAGGGTTTCGAGAAAAACTGTTTTTT.

The rearrangement joins TRBV6-5 to TRBJ2-7; 10 positions agree with TRBD2. The trim removed 6 bases at V and 2 bases at J, leaving 4 bases unmatched. Germline-derived CDR1 and CDR2 are MNHEY and SVGAGI. This CDR3 has 14 amino acids. The CDR3 reads CASRSGLAAYEQYF. CDR3 nucleotides: TGTGCCAGCAGATCAGGACTAGCGGCCTACGAGCAGTACTTC.

The genes are TRBV2 and TRBJ1-5; 9 positions agree with TRBD1. The CDR3 is 14 amino acids. With 6 bases clipped from V and 4 bases from J, the junction kept 4 bases outside the gene matches. Germline V gene data show CDR1 as SNHLY and CDR2 as FYNNEI. This CDR3 reads CASRGTGFNQPQHF. DNA for the CDR3: TGTGCCAGCAGAGGGACAGGGTTTAATCAGCCCCAGCATTTT.

The chain carries TRBV28 and TRBJ1-1; no firm D call. V was trimmed by 7 bases and J by 1 base, leaving 13 bases between them. Germline V gene lookup returns CDR1 MDHEN and CDR2 SYDVKM. The CDR3 runs to 14 residues. CDR3 in amino acids: CASKTPGSNTEAFF. Here the CDR3 DNA reads TGTGCCAGCAAAACCCCGGGATCGAACACTGAAGCTTTCTTT. The full variable domain, rest sourced from reference TRBV28 and TRBJ1-1, is DVKVTQSSRYLVKRTGEKVFLECVQDMDHENMFWYRQDPGLGLRLIYFSYDVKMKEKGDIPEGYSVSREKKERFSLILESASTNQTSMYLCASKTPGSNTEAFFGQGTRLTVV.

Of note for this clone: At the DNA level, this CDR3 is encoded by other sequences in the same sample as well. The V call is TRBV18, the J call TRBJ2-5, with 7 positions matching TRBD1. V gave up 6 bases and J gave up 2 bases; unmatched junction bases: 3. The germline V gene encodes CDR1 KGHSH and CDR2 LQKENI. This CDR3 is built from 13 residues. The CDR3 DNA sequence: TGTGCCAGCTCCTTGGACAGGCAAGAGACCCAGTACTTC. This gives the protein CASSLDRQETQYF.

The gene calls are TRBV9 and TRBJ1-4, with D uncertain. CDR3 length equals 14 residues. Germline CDR1 is SGDLS and CDR2 is YYNGEE. The V end was cut by 0 bases, the J end by 8 bases, with 11 bases between. The CDR3 coding sequence is TGTGCCAGCAGCGTAGCCCCGATGGCCGAAAAACTGTTTTTT. It is translated as CASSVAPMAEKLFF.

This clone was recorded only once. CDR3 sequence: CASSQRNTEAFF. For the CDR3, the DNA is TGTGCCAGCAGTCAAAGAAACACTGAAGCTTTCTTT. The chain has TRBV7-9 and TRBJ1-1, with D unclear. Per germline, CDR1 SEHNR and CDR2 FQNEAQ (reference sequence). The CDR3 sequence is 12 residues long. V was clipped by 6 bases and J by 2 bases, with 7 bases between them. Supplemented by reference TRBV7-9 and TRBJ1-1, the full variable domain reads DTGVSQNPRHKITKRGQNVTFRCDPISEHNRLYWYRQTLGQGPEFLTYFQNEAQLEKSRLLSDRFSAERPKGSFSTLEIQRTEQGDSAMYLCASSQRNTEAFFGQGTRLTVV.

The V and J genes are TRBV28 and TRBJ2-7; 7 bases match TRBD2. J gave up 7 bases and V 4 bases, and 13 bases lay outside the gene matches. This CDR3 is built from 15 residues. Germline values: CDR1 MDHEN, CDR2 SYDVKM. CDR3 coding DNA: TGTGCCAGCAGTTCGGGGGGTTCAGACGGCCGGGAGCAGTACTTC. Amino acids: CASSSGGSDGREQYF.

This sequence joins TRBV18 and TRBJ1-2, with D uncertain. The CDR3 is 17 amino acids. V shed 3 bases and J shed 0 bases, with 17 bases lying between them. The germline V gene encodes CDR1 KGHSH and CDR2 LQKENI. As DNA, the CDR3 is TGTGCCAGCTCACCTCTTTTGGGAGCCCAAGCTAACTATGGCTACACCTTC. This encodes CASSPLLGAQANYGYTF.

V gene TRBV27 combines with J gene TRBJ1-1; D is unresolved. Per germline, CDR1 MNHEY and CDR2 SMNVEV (reference sequence). Trimming took 5 bases from V and 3 from J, leaving 13 bases between them. The CDR3 loop spans 14 amino acids. CDR3 loop: CASSPANRDTEAFF. For the CDR3, the DNA is TGTGCCAGCAGTCCTGCAAACCGGGACACTGAAGCTTTCTTT.

J is TRBJ1-5 and V is TRBV9; 8 nucleotides align to TRBD1. The V segment lost 4 bases and the J segment 0 bases; nucleotides outside the gene matches: 9. The germline CDR1 and CDR2 sequences are SGDLS and YYNGEE. This CDR3 contains 17 residues. CDR3 in DNA: TGTGCCAGCAGCCCTGGGGCAGGGGGCTATAGCAATCAGCCCCAGCATTTT. Translating it yields CASSPGAGGYSNQPQHF.

V usage is TRBV18 and J usage is TRBJ1-2; 10 bases match TRBD1. CDR1 is KGHSH, CDR2 LQKENI, per germline. This CDR3 has 17 residues. V lost 5 bases, J lost 4 bases, and 13 bases stayed unmatched. The CDR3 sequence: CASSKTGTGASFYGYTF. In nucleotides, the CDR3 is TGTGCCAGCTCAAAAACCGGGACAGGGGCTTCCTTCTATGGCTACACCTTC.